The clone carrying this T cell receptor (beta chain) was counted ten times or more. Trimming took 6 bases from V and 0 from J, leaving 4 bases between them. There are 12 residues in the CDR3. Clinicians diagnosed patients from clinical symptoms, serum thyroxine and TRAb, thyroid ultrasound and orbital computed tomography. This sample was included in a study of T cells in Graves' hyperthyroidism and ophthalmopathy. Whole-study context: Before treatment of any kind, peripheral blood was taken at initial diagnosis.

Using RNA transcripts as the source, TCR beta CDR3 regions were amplified. Using the HTBI primer set, a first-round RT-PCR was run on the TCR CDR3. TCRdb re-called the multiplex PCR reads with MiXCR, one entry per CDR3 protein. The sample has some 560,000 distinct CDR3 sequences, about 15% seen once. The genes are TRBV12-3 or TRBV12-4 and TRBJ2-3; D gene ambiguous. Sequencing input: blood. The sequence came from a woman aged 25 to 39 with Graves' hyperthyroidism. CDR3 loop: CASRTSTDTQYF. The CDR3 DNA sequence: TGTGCCAGCAGGACGAGCACAGATACGCAGTATTTT.